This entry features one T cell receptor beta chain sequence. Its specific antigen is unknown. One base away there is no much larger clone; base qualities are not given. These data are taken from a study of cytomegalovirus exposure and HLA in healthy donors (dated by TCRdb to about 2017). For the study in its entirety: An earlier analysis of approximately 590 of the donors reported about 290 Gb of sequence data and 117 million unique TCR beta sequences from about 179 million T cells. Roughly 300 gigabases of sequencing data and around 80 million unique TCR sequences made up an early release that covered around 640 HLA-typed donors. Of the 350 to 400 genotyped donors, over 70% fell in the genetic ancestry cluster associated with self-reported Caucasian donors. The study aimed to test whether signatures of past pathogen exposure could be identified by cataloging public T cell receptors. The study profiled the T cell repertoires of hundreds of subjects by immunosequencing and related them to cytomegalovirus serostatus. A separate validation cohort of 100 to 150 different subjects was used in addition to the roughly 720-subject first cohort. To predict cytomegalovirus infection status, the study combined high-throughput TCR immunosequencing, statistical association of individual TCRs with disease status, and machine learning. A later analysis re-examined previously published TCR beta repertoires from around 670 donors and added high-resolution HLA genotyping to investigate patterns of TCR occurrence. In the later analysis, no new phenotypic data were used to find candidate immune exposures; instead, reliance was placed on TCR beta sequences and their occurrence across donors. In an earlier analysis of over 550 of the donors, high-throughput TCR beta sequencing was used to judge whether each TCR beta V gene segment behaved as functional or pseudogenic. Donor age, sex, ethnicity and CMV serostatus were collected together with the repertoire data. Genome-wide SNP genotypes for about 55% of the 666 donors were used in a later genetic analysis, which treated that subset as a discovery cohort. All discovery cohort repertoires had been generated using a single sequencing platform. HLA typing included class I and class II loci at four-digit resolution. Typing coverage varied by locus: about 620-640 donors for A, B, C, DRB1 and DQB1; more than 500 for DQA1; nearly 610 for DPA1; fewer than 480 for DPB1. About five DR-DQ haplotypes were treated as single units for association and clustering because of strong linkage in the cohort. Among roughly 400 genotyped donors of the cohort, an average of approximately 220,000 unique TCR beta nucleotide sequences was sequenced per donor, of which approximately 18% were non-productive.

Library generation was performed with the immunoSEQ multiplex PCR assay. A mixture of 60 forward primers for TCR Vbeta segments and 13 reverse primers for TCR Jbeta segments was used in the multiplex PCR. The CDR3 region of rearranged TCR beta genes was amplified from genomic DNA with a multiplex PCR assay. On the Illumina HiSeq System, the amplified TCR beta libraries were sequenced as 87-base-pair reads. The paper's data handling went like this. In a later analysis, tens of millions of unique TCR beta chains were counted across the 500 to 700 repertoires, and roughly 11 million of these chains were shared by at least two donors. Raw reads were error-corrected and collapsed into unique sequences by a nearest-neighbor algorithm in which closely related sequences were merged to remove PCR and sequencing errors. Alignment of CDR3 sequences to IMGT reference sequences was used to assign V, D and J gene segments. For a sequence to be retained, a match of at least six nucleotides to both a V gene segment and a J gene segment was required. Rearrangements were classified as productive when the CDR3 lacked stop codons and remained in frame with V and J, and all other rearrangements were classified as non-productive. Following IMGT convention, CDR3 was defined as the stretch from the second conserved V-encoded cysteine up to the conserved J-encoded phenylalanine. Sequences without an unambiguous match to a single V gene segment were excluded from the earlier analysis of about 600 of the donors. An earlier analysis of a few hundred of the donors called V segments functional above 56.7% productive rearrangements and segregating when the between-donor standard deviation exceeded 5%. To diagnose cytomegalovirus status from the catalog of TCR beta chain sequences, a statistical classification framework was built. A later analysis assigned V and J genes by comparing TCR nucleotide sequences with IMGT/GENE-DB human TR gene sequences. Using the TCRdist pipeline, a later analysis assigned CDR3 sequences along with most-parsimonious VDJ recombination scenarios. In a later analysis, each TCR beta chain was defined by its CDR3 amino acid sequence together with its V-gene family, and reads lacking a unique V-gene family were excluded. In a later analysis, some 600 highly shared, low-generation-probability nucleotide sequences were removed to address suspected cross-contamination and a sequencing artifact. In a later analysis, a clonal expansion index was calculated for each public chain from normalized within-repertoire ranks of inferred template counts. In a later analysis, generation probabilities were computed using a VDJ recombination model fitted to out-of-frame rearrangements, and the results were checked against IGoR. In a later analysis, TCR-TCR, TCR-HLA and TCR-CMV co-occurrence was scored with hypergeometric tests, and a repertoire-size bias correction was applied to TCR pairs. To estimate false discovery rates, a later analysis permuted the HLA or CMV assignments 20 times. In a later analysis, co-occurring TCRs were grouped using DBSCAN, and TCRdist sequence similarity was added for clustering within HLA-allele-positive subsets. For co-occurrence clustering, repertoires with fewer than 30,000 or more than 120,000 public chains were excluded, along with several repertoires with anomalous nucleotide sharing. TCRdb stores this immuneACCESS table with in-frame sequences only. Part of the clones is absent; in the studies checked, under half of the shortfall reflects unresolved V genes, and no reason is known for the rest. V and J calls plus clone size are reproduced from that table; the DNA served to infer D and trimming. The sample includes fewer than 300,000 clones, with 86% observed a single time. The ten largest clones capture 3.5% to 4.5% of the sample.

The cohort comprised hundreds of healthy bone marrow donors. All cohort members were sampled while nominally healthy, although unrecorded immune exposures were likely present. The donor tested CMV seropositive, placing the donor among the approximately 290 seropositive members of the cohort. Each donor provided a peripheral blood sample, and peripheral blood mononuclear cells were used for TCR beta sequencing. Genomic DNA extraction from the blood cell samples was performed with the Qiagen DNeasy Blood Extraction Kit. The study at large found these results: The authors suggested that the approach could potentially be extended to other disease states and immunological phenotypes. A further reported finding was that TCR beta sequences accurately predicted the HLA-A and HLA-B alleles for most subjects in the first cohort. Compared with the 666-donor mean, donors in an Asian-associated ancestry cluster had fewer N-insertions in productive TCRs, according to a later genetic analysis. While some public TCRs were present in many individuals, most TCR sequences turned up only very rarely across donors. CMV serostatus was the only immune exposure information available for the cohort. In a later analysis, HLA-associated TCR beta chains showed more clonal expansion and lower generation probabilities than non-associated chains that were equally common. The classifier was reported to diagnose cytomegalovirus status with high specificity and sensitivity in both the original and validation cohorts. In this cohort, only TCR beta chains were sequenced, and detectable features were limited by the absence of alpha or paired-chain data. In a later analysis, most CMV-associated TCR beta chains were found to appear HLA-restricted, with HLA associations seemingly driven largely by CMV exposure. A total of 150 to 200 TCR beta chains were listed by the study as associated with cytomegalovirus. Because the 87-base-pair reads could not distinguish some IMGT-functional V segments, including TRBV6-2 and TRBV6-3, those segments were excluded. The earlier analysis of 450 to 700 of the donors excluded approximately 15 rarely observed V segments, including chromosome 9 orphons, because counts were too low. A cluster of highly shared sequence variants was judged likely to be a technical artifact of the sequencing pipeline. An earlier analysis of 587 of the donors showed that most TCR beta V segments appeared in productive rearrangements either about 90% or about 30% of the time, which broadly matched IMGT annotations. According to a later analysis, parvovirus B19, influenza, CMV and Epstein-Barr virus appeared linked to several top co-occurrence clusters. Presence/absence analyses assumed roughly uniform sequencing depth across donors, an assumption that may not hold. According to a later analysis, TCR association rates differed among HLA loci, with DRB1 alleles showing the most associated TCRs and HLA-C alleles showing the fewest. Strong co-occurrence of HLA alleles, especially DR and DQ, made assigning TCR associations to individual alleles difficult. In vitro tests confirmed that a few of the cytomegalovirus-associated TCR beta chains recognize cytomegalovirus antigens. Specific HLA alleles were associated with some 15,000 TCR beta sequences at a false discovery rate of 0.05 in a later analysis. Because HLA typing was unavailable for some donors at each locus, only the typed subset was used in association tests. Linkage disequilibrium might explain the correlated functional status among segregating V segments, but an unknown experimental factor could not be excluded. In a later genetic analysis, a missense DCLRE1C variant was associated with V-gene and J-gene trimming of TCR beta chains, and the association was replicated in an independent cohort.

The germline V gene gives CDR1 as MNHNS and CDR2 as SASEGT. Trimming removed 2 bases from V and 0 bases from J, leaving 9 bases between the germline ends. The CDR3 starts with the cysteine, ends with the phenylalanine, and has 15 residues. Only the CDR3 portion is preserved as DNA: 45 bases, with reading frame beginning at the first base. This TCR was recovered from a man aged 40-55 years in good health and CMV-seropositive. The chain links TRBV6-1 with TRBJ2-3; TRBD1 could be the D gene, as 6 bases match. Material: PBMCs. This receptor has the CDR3 CASSEQGSSTDTQYF. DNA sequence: TGTGCCAGCAGTGAACAGGGGTCCAGCACAGATACGCAGTATTTT.